Listed below are T cell receptor beta chains from one sample, sequenced in a study of CD8+CD57+ T cells in acquired aplastic anemia. TCRdb used MiXCR to reprocess the reads, holding one entry per CDR3 protein. The data show 35,000 to 50,000 distinct CDR3 sequences, with roughly two thirds seen just once and under 25% held by the top ten. The specimen sequenced was sorted CD4+, CD8+, or CD8+CD57+ T cells (not recorded which) from PBMCs. The receptor set was obtained from a human donor in good health, serving as a control. Both conserved end residues are part of each CDR3. The order of the fields is V gene, J gene, CDR3 protein.

v_gene: TRBV20-1
j_gene: TRBJ2-5
CDR3aa: CSASTSRGGQETQYF

v_gene: TRBV6-5
j_gene: TRBJ1-1
CDR3aa: CASSYAVRDSEAFF

v_gene: TRBV7-9
j_gene: TRBJ1-2
CDR3aa: CASSLNGNYGYTF

v_gene: TRBV12-3/TRBV12-4
j_gene: TRBJ1-1
CDR3aa: CASRLPLNTEAFF

v_gene: TRBV10-3
j_gene: TRBJ2-7
CDR3aa: CAISESGGYEQYF

v_gene: TRBV29-1
j_gene: TRBJ1-2
CDR3aa: CSANDRGYTF

v_gene: TRBV2
j_gene: TRBJ1-2
CDR3aa: CASTGDRGDYGYTF

v_gene: TRBV7-6
j_gene: TRBJ2-1
CDR3aa: CASSSAGHEQFF

v_gene: TRBV29-1
j_gene: TRBJ1-1
CDR3aa: CSSFQGSEAFF

v_gene: TRBV20-1
j_gene: TRBJ1-1
CDR3aa: CSATPSGAEAFF

v_gene: TRBV10-2
j_gene: TRBJ2-1
CDR3aa: CASSRTADNEQFF

v_gene: TRBV12-3/TRBV12-4
j_gene: TRBJ2-5
CDR3aa: CASSRGTGGRKTQYF

v_gene: TRBV29-1
j_gene: TRBJ1-1
CDR3aa: CSVELWGQNTEAFF

v_gene: TRBV25-1
j_gene: TRBJ2-5
CDR3aa: CASSEIGTDGGGAETQYF

v_gene: TRBV2
j_gene: TRBJ1-4
CDR3aa: CASSQGWEKLFF

v_gene: TRBV19
j_gene: TRBJ1-3
CDR3aa: CASSRGQGGNTIYF

v_gene: TRBV4-3
j_gene: TRBJ1-2
CDR3aa: CASSQERTSGGYTF

v_gene: TRBV19
j_gene: TRBJ1-1
CDR3aa: CASRTRQGREAFF

v_gene: TRBV5-8
j_gene: TRBJ2-3
CDR3aa: CASSLSGRTDTQYF

v_gene: TRBV9
j_gene: TRBJ2-7
CDR3aa: CASSESGGPYEQYF

v_gene: TRBV2
j_gene: TRBJ2-7
CDR3aa: CASSKDRGHEQYF

v_gene: TRBV29-1
j_gene: TRBJ2-5
CDR3aa: CSVTLRQGAETQYF

v_gene: TRBV6-4
j_gene: TRBJ2-1
CDR3aa: CASSDQGGGAYNEQFF

v_gene: TRBV20-1
j_gene: TRBJ2-7
CDR3aa: CSASPEGGLAFHEQYF

v_gene: TRBV9
j_gene: TRBJ1-2
CDR3aa: CASTGGGRSSGYTF

v_gene: TRBV7-8
j_gene: TRBJ2-7
CDR3aa: CASSFWTGSSYEQYF

v_gene: TRBV5-1
j_gene: TRBJ1-2
CDR3aa: CASSPDSMSSGYTF

v_gene: TRBV3-1
j_gene: TRBJ2-3
CDR3aa: CASSQDPDRADTQYF

v_gene: TRBV5-1
j_gene: TRBJ2-3
CDR3aa: CASSLSGASETDTQYF

v_gene: TRBV29-1
j_gene: TRBJ2-1
CDR3aa: CSVEDLGLAGGPNEQFF

v_gene: TRBV15
j_gene: TRBJ2-5
CDR3aa: CATMGGGETQYF

v_gene: TRBV19
j_gene: TRBJ1-1
CDR3aa: CASSIGLRREAFF

v_gene: TRBV7-2
j_gene: TRBJ1-6
CDR3aa: CASSLDGHNSPLHF

v_gene: TRBV6-5
j_gene: TRBJ1-1
CDR3aa: CASSYSPGQGYTEAFF

v_gene: TRBV24-1
j_gene: TRBJ2-7
CDR3aa: CATSAWGTGFGYEQYF

v_gene: TRBV7-6
j_gene: TRBJ2-6
CDR3aa: CASRGGLSGANVLTF

v_gene: TRBV7-6
j_gene: TRBJ1-3
CDR3aa: CASSLDDGTTGNTIYF

v_gene: TRBV6-1
j_gene: TRBJ2-3
CDR3aa: CASSSLARGGPKDTQYF

v_gene: TRBV20-1
j_gene: TRBJ1-5
CDR3aa: CSATGGSQPQHF

v_gene: TRBV10-1
j_gene: TRBJ1-3
CDR3aa: CASSESLGSATIYF

v_gene: TRBV29-1
j_gene: TRBJ1-5
CDR3aa: CSVGWSGDGSQPQHF

v_gene: TRBV25-1
j_gene: TRBJ1-6
CDR3aa: CASSEPTGGASPLHF

v_gene: TRBV29-1
j_gene: TRBJ2-1
CDR3aa: CSAKGGPRGNGQFF

v_gene: TRBV7-8
j_gene: TRBJ2-5
CDR3aa: CASSQGQGAGETQYF

v_gene: TRBV7-2
j_gene: TRBJ2-5
CDR3aa: CASSPSGRGQETQYF

v_gene: TRBV19
j_gene: TRBJ1-1
CDR3aa: CASSIDGQNTEAFF

v_gene: TRBV29-1
j_gene: TRBJ2-5
CDR3aa: CSGQGASQETQYF

v_gene: TRBV4-3
j_gene: TRBJ2-7
CDR3aa: CASSQGQGPTYERYF

v_gene: TRBV25-1
j_gene: TRBJ2-7
CDR3aa: CASSLEEGQSSF

v_gene: TRBV2
j_gene: TRBJ2-1
CDR3aa: CASRSGVAYNEQFF

v_gene: TRBV7-9
j_gene: TRBJ2-7
CDR3aa: CASSFRTDEQYF

v_gene: TRBV25-1
j_gene: TRBJ1-1
CDR3aa: CASRGSAGTGEAFF

v_gene: TRBV7-3
j_gene: TRBJ1-1
CDR3aa: CASSLSGNTEAFF

v_gene: TRBV2
j_gene: TRBJ1-1
CDR3aa: CASFGMMSTEAFF

v_gene: TRBV11-1
j_gene: TRBJ1-6
CDR3aa: CASSSKVDPLSYNSPLHF

v_gene: TRBV25-1
j_gene: TRBJ1-2
CDR3aa: CASSEYTGYYGYTF

v_gene: TRBV19
j_gene: TRBJ1-3
CDR3aa: CASTSALQGNTIYF

v_gene: TRBV7-3
j_gene: TRBJ2-5
CDR3aa: CASSDREETQYF

v_gene: TRBV20-1
j_gene: TRBJ2-2
CDR3aa: CSARDAIKAGEAGELFF